This T cell receptor (beta chain) was sequenced for a study of control samples from healthy donors and cancer patients. Some clones are missing from TCRdb's copy, which holds only in-frame ones; the method was immunoSEQ multiplex PCR. Of about 150,000 clones in the sample, roughly 94% are singletons; the top ten hold around 6.2%. The V and J ends lost 4 bases and 1 base respectively, with 7 bases between them. The CDR3 length is 13 residues. Germline lookup yields CDR1 SGHDN and CDR2 FVKESK. This TCR was recovered from a man aged 35 to 55 in good health. J is TRBJ1-1 and V is TRBV14; no firm D call. The source material was blood. CDR3 in amino acids: CASSLYRNTEAFF. CDR3 nucleotide sequence: TGTGCCAGCAGCCTCTACAGGAACACTGAAGCTTTCTTT.